Detailed here is one T cell receptor (beta chain). Its antigen is not known. The germline gives CDR1 LGHNA, CDR2 YSLEER. The CDR3 has 15 residues. With V trimmed by 1 base and J by 4 bases, 3 bases remained unmatched. This table comes from immunoSEQ multiplex PCR, and its TCRdb copy is limited to in-frame clones, with some not included. This table holds approximately 120,000 clones, 70% to 85% found once. The entry originates in a study of T cell responses to AZD1222 COVID-19 vaccine. General study points: The donor group comprised mostly white British people and more females; the analysis possibly underestimated clonal diversity. Dominant CD4 TCR responses targeted spike regions 160-218 and 743-854.

The study pooled second doses at about 4 or about 12 weeks. This specimen consisted of peripheral blood, obtained 28 days after the second AZD1222 dose. This chain connects TRBV4-3 to TRBJ1-4, with 7 nucleotides matching TRBD1. The clonotype originates from an adult who received the AZD1222 COVID-19 vaccine. CDR3 DNA: TGCGCCAGCAGCCAAGTCGGGGACAGTAATGAAAAACTGTTTTTT. This encodes CASSQVGDSNEKLFF.